The 21 T cell receptor beta chains presented below share a single source sample, sequenced in a study of early T cells in non-severe SARS-CoV-2 infection. TCRdb independently ran MiXCR on the 5' RACE reads; one entry per CDR3 protein. This sample yields some 57,000 distinct CDR3 sequences, of which roughly an eighth are seen a single time; 4.8% belongs to the top ten. The sample consisted of whole blood. These receptors were collected from an adult who was a healthcare worker with PCR-confirmed SARS-CoV-2 infection or an uninfected control (not recorded which).

This clonotype was seen repeatedly, ten times or more. The chain uses TRBV7-3 and TRBJ2-5; D is perhaps TRBD2 (5 bases). CDR3 length equals 14 residues. Trimming stripped 6 bases from V and 6 bases from J, with 17 bases between. Germline CDR1 and CDR2: SGHTA and FQGTGA. The CDR3 loop is CASSLAGNVQTQYF. The CDR3 DNA reads TGTGCCAGCAGTTTGGCCGGGAATGTACAGACCCAGTACTTC.

V and J are TRBV5-1 and TRBJ1-4; possibly TRBD1 for D (5 bases). The CDR3 spans 14 residues. The germline V and J ends were trimmed by 0 bases and 10 bases, with 13 bases remaining between them. The germline CDR1 and CDR2 sequences are SGHRS and YFSETQ. CDR3 residues: CASSLDVSGGKLFF. The CDR3 DNA is TGCGCCAGCAGCTTGGATGTTTCCGGGGGAAAACTGTTTTTT.

This clonotype came up a few times. The chain carries TRBV11-2 and TRBJ2-5; 7 nucleotides agree with TRBD1. Germline CDR1 is SGHAT and CDR2 is FQNNGV. This CDR3 region has 15 residues. With V trimmed by 3 bases and J by 5 bases, 9 bases remained unmatched. The CDR3 loop reads CASSLVQGPPETQYF. DNA for the CDR3: TGTGCCAGCAGCTTGGTACAGGGGCCGCCGGAGACCCAGTACTTC.

This clonotype occurred a few times. The gene calls are TRBV6-2 or TRBV6-3 and TRBJ1-2, with 7 bases fitting TRBD1. J was trimmed by 5 bases and V by 6 bases; bases with no gene match: 9. The CDR3 has 14 amino acids. Per germline, CDR1 MNHEY and CDR2 SVGEGT. Here the CDR3 reads CASRNRDSPYGYTF. CDR3 DNA: TGTGCCAGCAGAAACCGGGACAGCCCATATGGCTACACCTTC.

This clonotype was seen a handful of times. The J gene is TRBJ1-2, the V gene TRBV29-1; the D is unclear. The germline gives CDR1 SQVTM, CDR2 ANQGSEA. Trimming shortened V by 4 bases and J by 3 bases, and 12 bases separated the two germline ends. This CDR3 comprises 13 residues. The CDR3 is CSVVLDGHYGYTF. CDR3 in DNA: TGCAGCGTTGTTCTGGACGGCCACTATGGCTACACCTTC.

The chain couples TRBV11-2 to TRBJ1-1; tentatively, D is TRBD1 (5 bases). The CDR3 covers 15 residues. Germline CDR1 reads SGHAT; CDR2 reads FQNNGV. Trimming shortened V by 5 bases and J by 1 base, and 14 bases separated the two germline ends. In DNA form, the CDR3 reads TGTGCCAGCAGCCTATCTCCGACAGAGAACACTGAAGCTTTCTTT. Translated, it gives CASSLSPTENTEAFF.

This clonotype was seen a few times. The genes are TRBV15 and TRBJ1-1, with D unresolved. CDR1 LNHNV and CDR2 YYDKDF come from the germline V gene (reference sequence). The CDR3 contains 14 residues. Trimming removed 1 base at V and 1 base at J, with 7 bases between. CDR3 DNA sequence: TGTGCCACCAGCAGAGTAAAGGAGAACACTGAAGCTTTCTTT. It specifies CATSRVKENTEAFF.

This clonotype was seen many times. The gene calls are TRBV4-3 and TRBJ2-3, with 9 bases matching TRBD2. Germline values: CDR1 LGHNA, CDR2 YSLEER. CDR3 length: 18 residues. V lost 4 bases, J lost 5 bases, and 16 bases stayed unmatched. The DNA for the CDR3 is TGCGCCAGCAGCCGAGCGTTGGGCGGGGGGGCCAGTAGAGATACGCAGTATTTT. This sequence encodes CASSRALGGGASRDTQYF.

This chain joins TRBV7-9 and TRBJ1-5; no reliable D call. The CDR3 is made up of 13 amino acids. Between the trimmed V and J ends, which lost 0 bases and 6 bases, there was a span of 6 bases. Germline-derived CDR1 and CDR2 are SEHNR and FQNEAQ (reference sequence). CDR3 protein: CASSLAIGQPQHF. The CDR3 bases are TGTGCCAGCAGCTTAGCGATTGGTCAGCCCCAGCATTTT.

The chain uses TRBV7-9 and TRBJ1-2; 7 bases line up with TRBD1. V lost 5 bases and J lost 4; bases outside the gene matches: 7. The CDR3 has 14 amino acids. Germline values: CDR1 SEHNR, CDR2 FQNEAQ (reference sequence). The CDR3 nucleotides are TGTGCCAGCAGCATAGGGGGCGTAATCTATGGCTACACCTTC. It specifies CASSIGGVIYGYTF.

This clonotype was seen many times. The chain is built from TRBV7-2 and TRBJ2-7, with TRBD2 matching 7 bases. There are 14 residues in the CDR3. From germline, CDR1 is SGHTA and CDR2 FQGNSA. V trimming: 0 bases; J trimming: 2 bases; junction bases outside the gene matches: 1. CDR3 nucleotides: TGTGCCAGCAGCTTAGCGGGGGGGGCCTACGAGCAGTACTTC. It specifies CASSLAGGAYEQYF.

In its sample, this clonotype was seen many times. The chain couples TRBV14 to TRBJ2-3; the D is unclear. The CDR3 is 14 residues long. Germline CDR1 is SGHDN and CDR2 is FVKESK. Trimming shortened V by 4 bases and J by 0 bases, and 8 bases separated the two germline ends. Written as DNA, the CDR3 is TGTGCCAGCAGCCCCCAGGTTAGCACAGATACGCAGTATTTT. This codes for CASSPQVSTDTQYF.

Only a few counts were recorded for this clonotype. The rearrangement joins TRBV6-2 or TRBV6-3 to TRBJ2-2; no definite D call. The germline CDR1 and CDR2 sequences are MNHEY and SVGEGT. The CDR3 runs 13 residues. The germline V and J ends were trimmed by 2 bases and 3 bases, with 4 bases remaining between them. CDR3 residues: CASSYRDTGELFF. In nucleotides, the CDR3 is TGTGCCAGCAGTTACAGGGACACCGGGGAGCTGTTTTTT.

The chain couples TRBV3-1 to TRBJ2-7, with 7 nucleotides matching TRBD1. V dropped 0 bases and J dropped 5; count of bases not matched to a gene: 7. This CDR3 comprises 15 residues. The germline V gene has CDR1 LGHDT and CDR2 YNNKEL (reference sequence). The CDR3 nucleotides are TGTGCCAGCAGCCAAGAGCGGACAGGAAACGACGAGCAGTACTTC. It translates to CASSQERTGNDEQYF.

Only a few counts were recorded for this clonotype. The chain carries TRBV7-2 and TRBJ2-7; 8 positions match TRBD2. The CDR3 is 15 residues long. V gave up 5 bases and J gave up 4 bases; unmatched junction bases: 10. Germline assignment: CDR1 SGHTA and CDR2 FQGNSA. DNA of the CDR3: TGTGCCAGCAGCAATATAGCGGGGTATTTGTACGAGCAGTACTTC. Translating gives CASSNIAGYLYEQYF.

In this sample, this clonotype turned up many times. The chain has TRBV12-3 or TRBV12-4 and TRBJ2-1; 8 nucleotides agree with TRBD2. V was pared by 5 bases and J by 5 bases, with 5 bases of the junction left unmatched. This CDR3 spans 14 amino acids. CDR3 sequence reads: CASSQSGGHNEQFF. The DNA of the CDR3 is TGTGCCAGCAGTCAGAGCGGGGGCCACAATGAGCAGTTCTTC.

CDR3 DNA: TGCAGTGCGAGCGGACAGAAAAAAAGGACAGATACGCAGTATTTT. Residues: CSASGQKKRTDTQYF. The chain carries TRBV20-1 and TRBJ2-3, with D perhaps TRBD1 (6 bases). Germline values: CDR1 DFQATT, CDR2 SNEGSKA (reference sequence). CDR3 size: 15 residues. With 6 bases removed from V and 3 bases from J, the gap between germline ends came to 19 bases.

This clonotype appeared a few times. CDR3: CASSFGGGQDNEQFF. In nucleotides, the CDR3 is TGTGCCAGCAGCTTTGGCGGGGGCCAAGACAATGAGCAGTTCTTC. This chain uses TRBV7-9 with TRBJ2-1; possibly TRBD2 for D (7 bases). Germline V gene sequence: CDR1 SEHNR, CDR2 FQNEAQ (reference sequence). CDR3 length equals 15 residues. Trimming shortened V by 3 bases and J by 5 bases, and 14 bases separated the two germline ends. Full variable domain (missing parts from reference TRBV7-9 and TRBJ2-1): DTGVSQNPRHKITKRGQNVTFRCDPISEHNRLYWYRQTLGQGPEFLTYFQNEAQLEKSRLLSDRFSAERPKGSFSTLEIQRTEQGDSAMYLCASSFGGGQDNEQFFGPGTRLTVL.

CDR3 region: CASSQESPSDSYNEQFF. The CDR3 nucleotides read TGCGCCAGCAGCCAAGAAAGCCCTAGCGACTCCTACAATGAGCAGTTCTTC. The chain joins TRBV4-3 to TRBJ2-1, with D possibly matching TRBD2 (6 bases). The CDR3 loop spans 17 amino acids. Trimming stripped 0 bases from V and 0 bases from J, with 12 bases between. Germline V lookup: CDR1 LGHNA, CDR2 YSLEER.

The CDR3 region is CASSRRENQPQHF. In DNA, the CDR3 is TGTGCCAGCAGCCGGAGGGAAAATCAGCCCCAGCATTTT. The rearrangement links TRBV6-5 to TRBJ1-5; no clear D gene. V shed 6 bases and J shed 4 bases, with 10 bases lying between them. The CDR3 runs to 13 residues. The germline V gene has CDR1 MNHEY and CDR2 SVGAGI.

This clonotype has more than one count but fewer than ten. V and J are TRBV11-2 and TRBJ1-2; no firm D call. Trimming left V 4 bases short and J 4 bases short, with 10 bases between. The germline CDR1 and CDR2 sequences are SGHAT and FQNNGV. This CDR3 spans 13 amino acids. The CDR3 loop reads CASSSWSGYGYTF. The DNA of the CDR3 is TGTGCCAGCAGCTCCTGGTCTGGCTATGGCTACACCTTC.